These 30 T cell receptor beta chains were sequenced from one sample in a study of cytomegalovirus exposure and HLA in healthy donors. With 60 Vbeta and 13 Jbeta primers, the PCR was carried out. Profiling relied on immunoSEQ multiplex PCR, and the TCRdb table lists in-frame clones only, not all of them. The sample includes more than 200,000 clones, around 64% seen only once; the top ten take 2% to 3%. Sequencing was done on a sample of PBMCs. The receptors were gathered from a man aged 35 to 55 in good health and CMV-seropositive.

The chain joins TRBV7-7 to TRBJ2-2; TRBD1 might be the D (6 bases). The germline V gene encodes CDR1 SSHAT and CDR2 FNYEAQ (reference sequence). This CDR3 contains 14 residues. V lost 6 bases and J lost 3, with 11 bases in between. The CDR3 DNA sequence: TGTGCCAGCAGGGTGGACAGATACACCGGGGAGCTGTTTTTT. As protein: CASRVDRYTGELFF. The whole variable domain, remainder taken from reference TRBV7-7 and TRBJ2-2, is GAGVSQSPRYKVTKRGQDVTLRCDPISSHATLYWYQQALGQGPEFLTYFNYEAQPDKSGLPSDRFSAERPEGSISTLTIQRTEQRDSAMYRCASRVDRYTGELFFGEGSRLTVL.

This clone was seen a handful of times. This chain links TRBV7-6 with TRBJ2-3; 10 nucleotides match TRBD1. V gave up 10 bases and J gave up 3 bases; unmatched junction bases: 4. Germline V gene lookup returns CDR1 SGHVS and CDR2 FNYEAQ. This CDR3 is 13 amino acids long. For the CDR3, the DNA is TGTGCCACCCGGGACAGGGGAACAGATACGCAGTATTTT. Amino acid sequence: CATRDRGTDTQYF.

J is TRBJ1-5 and V is TRBV4-1; maybe TRBD1 (6 bases). The CDR3 loop spans 19 amino acids. Germline CDR1 and CDR2: MGHRA and YSYEKL. V was trimmed by 0 bases and J by 2 bases, leaving 20 bases between them. As DNA, the CDR3 is TGCGCCAGCAGCCAAGAAGGAACAGGGCCCGGCTGGGGCAATCAGCCCCAGCATTTT. Protein sequence: CASSQEGTGPGWGNQPQHF.

The J gene is TRBJ2-3, the V gene TRBV7-3, with TRBD1 as a possible D gene (6 bases). The CDR3 extends over 13 amino acids. Deletions cut 1 base from V and 6 bases from J, with 8 bases between. CDR1 and CDR2 from the germline V gene are SGHTA and FQGTGA. CDR3 in DNA: TGTGCCAGCAGCTTAAAGGGGGTTGATACGCAGTATTTT. This gives the protein CASSLKGVDTQYF.

This rearrangement joins TRBV28 to TRBJ1-5; D is ambiguous. Germline lookup yields CDR1 MDHEN and CDR2 SYDVKM. Between the trimmed V and J ends, which lost 7 bases and 2 bases, there was a span of 18 bases. This CDR3 has 16 amino acids. CDR3 sequence reads: CASTSPGARGNQPQHF. In nucleotides, the CDR3 is TGTGCCAGCACGTCACCGGGAGCTAGGGGCAATCAGCCCCAGCATTTT. Full variable domain (remainder filled in from reference TRBV28 and TRBJ1-5): DVKVTQSSRYLVKRTGEKVFLECVQDMDHENMFWYRQDPGLGLRLIYFSYDVKMKEKGDIPEGYSVSREKKERFSLILESASTNQTSMYLCASTSPGARGNQPQHFGDGTRLSIL.

The V call is TRBV5-1, the J call TRBJ1-3; a possible D gene is TRBD1 (5 bases). Trimming shortened V by 4 bases and J by 6 bases, and 11 bases separated the two germline ends. CDR3 length: 13 residues. Germline V gives CDR1 SGHRS, CDR2 YFSETQ. Here the CDR3 DNA reads TGCGCCAGCAGCGGCGAAGGGGTAAACACCATATATTTT. This translates into CASSGEGVNTIYF.

This clone was observed a handful of times. V usage is TRBV27 and J usage is TRBJ2-6; weak D call: TRBD2 (6 bases). In germline, CDR1 is MNHEY, CDR2 SMNVEV (reference sequence). Trimming stripped 2 bases from V and 4 bases from J, with 9 bases between. The length of the CDR3 is 15 residues. The CDR3 here is CASSLGGVGANVLTF. The DNA for the CDR3 is TGTGCCAGCAGTTTAGGAGGGGTCGGGGCCAACGTCCTGACTTTC.

This sequence joins TRBV4-3 and TRBJ2-1; a weak D match, TRBD2 (6 bases). V lost 4 bases, J lost 6 bases, and 16 bases lay in between. The CDR3 totals 15 residues. From germline, CDR1 is LGHNA and CDR2 YSLEER. CDR3 region: CASSPSWLGGNEQFF. The CDR3 DNA is TGCGCCAGCAGCCCCAGTTGGCTCGGGGGCAATGAGCAGTTCTTC.

The chain recombines TRBV5-8 with TRBJ1-5, with a possible D match to TRBD1 (6 bases). V shed 2 bases and J shed 6 bases, with 15 bases lying between them. The CDR3 loop spans 15 amino acids. Germline values: CDR1 SGHTS, CDR2 YDEGEE. DNA of the CDR3: TGTGCCAGCAGCTTAGGGGGTCGGTTAGGTCAGCCCCAGCATTTT. As protein: CASSLGGRLGQPQHF.

V usage is TRBV6-5 and J usage is TRBJ2-5; 7 bases line up with TRBD1. The DNA end favors TRBJ2-7, so the J call may be wrong. Germline V gene lookup returns CDR1 MNHEY and CDR2 SVGAGI. The CDR3 length is 14 residues. The CDR3 DNA follows: TGTGCCAGCAGTTACTACAGGGGAACCTACGAGCAGTACTTC. Protein: CASSYYRGTYEQYF.

The rearrangement joins TRBV6-5 to TRBJ2-3; tentative D call: TRBD2 (7 bases). This CDR3 is 14 amino acids long. Trimming pared 7 bases from V and 5 bases from J, leaving 16 bases between. Germline-derived CDR1 and CDR2 are MNHEY and SVGAGI. The CDR3 here is CASNEGGRLDTQYF. DNA for the CDR3: TGTGCCAGCAACGAGGGGGGGCGGCTAGATACGCAGTATTTT.

The gene calls are TRBV6-5 and TRBJ1-5, with 10 bases fitting TRBD1. The CDR3 contains 15 residues. CDR1 is MNHEY and CDR2 is SVGAGI in the germline V gene. J lost 8 bases, V lost 9 bases, and 13 bases had no gene match. DNA of the CDR3: TGTGCCAGACCGGGGGGACAGGGGAACGAGGAGCCCCAGCATTTT. It translates to CARPGGQGNEEPQHF.

The chain recombines TRBV7-2 with TRBJ1-1; the D gene is possibly TRBD1 (6 bases). The CDR3 contains 15 residues. Germline CDR1 SGHTA, CDR2 FQGNSA. With 5 bases removed from V and 5 bases from J, the gap between germline ends came to 18 bases. The CDR3 DNA sequence: TGTGCCAGCAGCCGGGCGGGGGCGCTTGGGACTGAAGCTTTCTTT. This codes for CASSRAGALGTEAFF.

V usage is TRBV5-4 and J usage is TRBJ1-2; 10 bases line up with TRBD1. This CDR3 contains 16 residues. J lost 4 bases, V lost 0 bases, and 6 bases had no gene match. Germline assignment: CDR1 SGHNT and CDR2 YYREEE (reference sequence). CDR3 bases: TGTGCCAGCAGCTTGGACCGGACAGGGGGACGCTATGGCTACACCTTC. This encodes CASSLDRTGGRYGYTF. Together with reference TRBV5-4 and TRBJ1-2, the CDR3 gives the full variable domain: ETGVTQSPTHLIKTRGQQVTLRCSSQSGHNTVSWYQQALGQGPQFIFQYYREEENGRGNFPPRFSGLQFPNYSSELNVNALELDDSALYLCASSLDRTGGRYGYTFGSGTRLTVV.

Here the CDR3 reads CASSTAPGSNTGELFF. In DNA form, the CDR3 reads TGCGCCAGCAGCACCGCTCCGGGATCAAACACCGGGGAGCTGTTTTTT. This chain joins TRBV5-1 and TRBJ2-2, with a tentative D call TRBD2 (5 bases). The CDR3 is 16 residues long. Germline lookup yields CDR1 SGHRS and CDR2 YFSETQ. V shed 4 bases and J shed 2 bases, with 15 bases lying between them. Variable domain in full (rest from reference TRBV5-1 and TRBJ2-2): KAGVTQTPRYLIKTRGQQVTLSCSPISGHRSVSWYQQTPGQGLQFLFEYFSETQRNKGNFPGRFSGRQFSNSRSEMNVSTLELGDSALYLCASSTAPGSNTGELFFGEGSRLTVL.

J is TRBJ2-5 and V is TRBV4-2; 9 nucleotides match TRBD2. The DNA end lines up better with TRBJ2-7; the J call may be wrong. CDR3 length: 14 residues. CDR1 and CDR2 (germline): LGHNA, YNFKEQ. In DNA, the CDR3 is TGTGCCAGCAGCCCTAGCGGGGTCTCCTACGAGCAGTACTTC. Its translation: CASSPSGVSYEQYF.

The chain carries TRBV5-4 and TRBJ2-7; 10 positions agree with TRBD2. Germline V lookup: CDR1 SGHNT, CDR2 YYREEE (reference sequence). V gave up 0 bases and J gave up 4 bases; unmatched junction bases: 7. This CDR3 spans 16 amino acids. The CDR3 DNA follows: TGTGCCAGCAGCTTGGTGATAGCGGGGGGTGGTTACGAGCAGTACTTC. Translation: CASSLVIAGGGYEQYF.

The gene calls are TRBV20-1 and TRBJ1-2; D gene unclear. The CDR3 has 11 amino acids. The V and J ends lost 3 bases and 4 bases respectively, with 6 bases between them. The germline CDR1 and CDR2 sequences are DFQATT and SNEGSKA (reference sequence). The CDR3 DNA is TGCAGTGCTAGGTCCAGCTATGGCTACACCTTC. Amino acids: CSARSSYGYTF.

The V gene is TRBV4-1, the J gene TRBJ2-5; 11 bases match TRBD2. V gave up 1 base and J gave up 0 bases; unmatched junction bases: 4. The CDR3 has 17 residues. Germline values: CDR1 MGHRA, CDR2 YSYEKL. CDR3 protein: CASSQGTSGGYQETQYF. In DNA, the CDR3 is TGCGCCAGCAGCCAAGGCACTAGCGGGGGATACCAAGAGACCCAGTACTTC.

To note about this clone: At one end, the junction sequence differs from germline, possibly due to a read error. The chain carries TRBV5-4 and TRBJ1-6; tentatively, D is TRBD1 (6 bases). The CDR3 has 13 residues. Germline CDR1 SGHNT, CDR2 YYREEE (reference sequence). In nucleotides, the CDR3 is TGTGCCAGCAGCGTGGACAGTAATTCACCTCTCCACTTT. Encoded protein: CASSVDSNSPLHF.

V usage is TRBV10-3 and J usage is TRBJ2-2, with TRBD2 matching 8 bases. Trimming at V came to 4 bases and at J to 1 base, leaving 2 bases not matched to a gene. CDR3 length: 15 amino acids. CDR1 is ENHRY, CDR2 SYGVKD, per germline. The CDR3 DNA follows: TGTGCCATCAGTGCGACTAGCGAGAACACCGGGGAGCTGTTTTTT. Its protein product is CAISATSENTGELFF.

The chain uses TRBV5-4 and TRBJ2-7, with 9 bases aligning to TRBD2. This CDR3 has 14 residues. Germline CDR1 SGHNT, CDR2 YYREEE (reference sequence). V lost 2 bases and J lost 3; bases outside the gene matches: 3. The CDR3 DNA is TGTGCCAGCAGCTTTGGGCGGGGGGGCTACGAGCAGTACTTC. Its protein is CASSFGRGGYEQYF.

The V and J genes are TRBV2 and TRBJ2-1; 7 bases are a match to TRBD1. Germline V CDR1 and CDR2: SNHLY, FYNNEI. V trimming: 7 bases; J trimming: 1 base; junction bases outside the gene matches: 4. CDR3 length: 14 residues. CDR3 protein: CASTTGVSYNEQFF. The CDR3 DNA follows: TGTGCCAGCACTACAGGGGTTTCCTACAATGAGCAGTTCTTC.

The genes are TRBV10-1 and TRBJ2-2; a weak D match, TRBD2 (5 bases). The CDR3 is 14 amino acids. Germline-derived CDR1 and CDR2 are WNHNN and SYGVQD (reference sequence). With 5 bases removed from V and 6 bases from J, the gap between germline ends came to 13 bases. The CDR3 loop is CASSPGSVPGELFF. In DNA, the CDR3 is TGCGCCAGCAGTCCGGGGAGTGTCCCCGGGGAGCTGTTTTTT.

V gene TRBV2 combines with J gene TRBJ2-1, with D unresolved. Trimming stripped 4 bases from V and 5 bases from J, with 18 bases between. Germline lookup yields CDR1 SNHLY and CDR2 FYNNEI. The CDR3 totals 16 residues. CDR3 DNA: TGTGCCAGCAGTGCTCGGGTCCCCTCGACCCACAATGAGCAGTTCTTC. Translated: CASSARVPSTHNEQFF.

Concerning this clone itself: At one end, the junction sequence differs from germline, possibly due to a read error. V and J are TRBV7-9 and TRBJ1-5; D not certain. The CDR3 has 12 residues. Germline CDR1 is SEHNR and CDR2 is FQNEAQ (reference sequence). The CDR3 nucleotides read TGTTCCAGCAGCTTAGTGGGCCAGCCCCAGCATTTT. Amino acids: CSSSLVGQPQHF.

This clone was picked up a small number of times. V and J are TRBV14 and TRBJ1-2; TRBD1 aligns across 7 bases. Trimming removed 2 bases from V and 7 bases from J; junction bases left unmatched: 13. The V gene's germline CDR1 is SGHDN and CDR2 FVKESK. This CDR3 comprises 16 residues. CDR3 protein: CASSQSPNRDSGGYTF. As DNA, the CDR3 is TGTGCCAGCAGCCAAAGTCCAAACCGGGACAGTGGTGGCTACACCTTC.

The genes are TRBV2 and TRBJ2-7, with 8 bases that match TRBD1. In germline, CDR1 is SNHLY, CDR2 FYNNEI. This CDR3 region has 14 residues. V lost 5 bases, J lost 12 bases, and 15 bases stayed unmatched. CDR3 protein: CASSPPGQVPPGYF. The DNA for the CDR3 is TGTGCCAGCAGTCCTCCGGGACAGGTTCCCCCCGGGTACTTC.

This chain uses TRBV6-6 with TRBJ2-3, with D possibly being TRBD1 (6 bases). The CDR3 length is 13 residues. CDR1 is MNHNY and CDR2 is SVGAGI in the germline V gene (reference sequence). The ends were cut back, 6 bases at V and 4 bases at J, with 11 bases in the middle. The CDR3, as DNA: TGTGCCAGCAGCACAGGGTCGGCAGATACGCAGTATTTT. Protein sequence: CASSTGSADTQYF.

The V gene is TRBV6-5, the J gene TRBJ2-1, with D possibly matching TRBD1 (6 bases). The length of the CDR3 is 12 residues. Germline V gives CDR1 MNHEY, CDR2 SVGAGI. Between the trimmed V and J ends, which lost 7 bases and 8 bases, there was a span of 12 bases. This CDR3 is CASTDRRDEQFF. The CDR3 region has the DNA TGTGCCAGCACCGACAGGCGGGATGAGCAGTTCTTC.